The subject of this entry is one TCR beta chain. The data were obtained in a study of CD8 T cells in Susac syndrome. V was clipped by 4 bases and J by 4 bases, with 11 bases between them. This CDR3 has 14 residues. Germline V gene data show CDR1 as SGHTA and CDR2 as FQGNSA. Random hexamers primed reverse transcription of about 0.45 to 1 ug RNA. TCRdb reprocessed the immunoSEQ multiplex PCR reads with MiXCR, giving one entry per CDR3 protein. In the table there are under 95,000 distinct CDR3 sequences, about 95% of which are singletons. Material for sequencing was CD4+ T cells from PBMCs. The sequence derives from a human donor with Susac syndrome. The chain links TRBV7-2 to TRBJ2-4; no reliable D call. The CDR3 DNA reads as TGTGCCAGCAGCTCTTCCGACACGAAAAACATTCAGTACTTC. Its protein product is CASSSSDTKNIQYF.